This note documents a single T cell receptor (beta chain) sequence. This entry is derived from a study of blood T cell repertoires in COVID-19. Study details: Acute-phase and convalescent COVID-19 samples originated in the United States, Italy and Spain. PBMCs, B-cell-depleted T cells, or T cells provided the cDNA or gDNA that made up the material.

Methods used by the authors: Reference gene primers were amplified, and this amplification served to estimate nucleated cell counts. Repertoires were generated with immunoSEQ multiplex PCR, while TCRdb's copy carries only in-frame clones and drops some. V and J calls and clone size are as listed in that table; D and trimming were resolved from the DNA. Of around 70,000 clones listed, around three quarters are singletons. Sequencing used peripheral blood. This sequence was found in a human donor in a cohort sampled during active COVID-19.

The CDR3 protein is CASSHSGDYSTDTQYF. The CDR3 DNA reads TGTGCCAGCAGCCATTCGGGGGACTACAGCACAGATACGCAGTATTTT. V usage is TRBV25-1 and J usage is TRBJ2-3; TRBD2 matches 7 bases. Germline CDR1 MGHDK, CDR2 SYGVNS. V lost 6 bases and J lost 0; bases outside the gene matches: 9. This CDR3 is built from 16 residues.